These 25 T cell receptor beta chains were all obtained from the same sample, sequenced in a study of OX40 agonist ivuxolimab in advanced cancers. The protocol was immunoSEQ multiplex PCR, while the TCRdb copy is restricted to in-frame clones and leaves out a portion. The repertoire includes 20,000 to 25,000 clones, around three quarters of them detected once, and less than 20% sits in the top ten. The material was CD4+ or CD8+ T cells sorted from blood, obtained in a trial of the OX40 agonist ivuxolimab. These receptors originate from an adult with an advanced solid tumor such as melanoma, head and neck, liver or kidney cancer.

The chain links TRBV5-1 to TRBJ2-7, with a tentative D call TRBD2 (6 bases). Trimming cost V 0 bases and J 0 bases, with 19 bases left between them. The CDR3 runs 18 residues. The germline V gene encodes CDR1 SGHRS and CDR2 YFSETQ. The CDR3 loop is CASSLVFGSRDSSYEQYF. DNA of the CDR3: TGCGCCAGCAGCTTGGTTTTCGGTAGCCGGGACTCCTCCTACGAGCAGTACTTC.

CDR3 sequence: CASSLSVGGFSNQPQHF. The CDR3 nucleotides are TGTGCCAGCAGTTTATCGGTGGGGGGGTTTAGCAATCAGCCCCAGCATTTT. The chain uses TRBV28 and TRBJ1-5, with a tentative D call TRBD1 (5 bases). This CDR3 spans 17 amino acids. Trimming stripped 1 base from V and 0 bases from J, with 13 bases between. Per germline, CDR1 MDHEN and CDR2 SYDVKM.

V and J are TRBV28 and TRBJ2-3; possible D gene TRBD1, 5 bases. This CDR3 is 16 amino acids long. Trimming cost V 2 bases and J 2 bases, with 14 bases left between them. Germline CDR1 and CDR2: MDHEN and SYDVKM. Here the CDR3 DNA reads TGTGCCAGCAGTTTAGGAGCTAGGGGCAACACAGATACGCAGTATTTT. Translating gives CASSLGARGNTDTQYF.

V gene TRBV6-1 combines with J gene TRBJ2-7; D may be TRBD1 (6 bases). The CDR3 consists of 13 residues. Trimming took off 8 bases at V and 4 bases at J, with 15 bases between the two ends. Germline values: CDR1 MNHNS, CDR2 SASEGT. Here the CDR3 DNA reads TGTGCCAGCCGAGGACCTACAGGGTACGAGCAGTACTTC. The encoded protein is CASRGPTGYEQYF.

The CDR3 sequence: CASKREGSPLHF. The DNA for the CDR3 is TGTGCCAGTAAACGGGAGGGTTCACCCCTCCACTTT. The V gene is TRBV19, the J gene TRBJ1-6; D uncertain. This CDR3 is 12 amino acids long. The germline CDR1 and CDR2 sequences are LNHDA and SQIVND (reference sequence). V lost 7 bases and J 9 bases, leaving 10 bases between the germline ends.

The rearrangement links TRBV27 to TRBJ1-2; 11 bases align to TRBD1. The CDR3 is 18 residues long. CDR1 is MNHEY and CDR2 is SMNVEV in the germline V gene (reference sequence). Germline trimming cut 8 bases from V and 7 bases from J; bases unmatched to any gene: 21. In DNA form, the CDR3 reads TGTGCCAGCGGGAGGACCGGGACAGGGGGATTTAGTACGCGTGGCTACACCTTC. Translation: CASGRTGTGGFSTRGYTF.

The chain joins TRBV15 to TRBJ2-2; D remains ambiguous. Germline CDR1 and CDR2: LNHNV and YYDKDF (reference sequence). Trimming pared 0 bases from V and 5 bases from J, leaving 7 bases between. The CDR3 is made up of 14 amino acids. The CDR3 coding sequence is TGTGCCACCAGCAGAGATGAGGCGACCGGGGAGCTGTTTTTT. This sequence encodes CATSRDEATGELFF. The full variable domain, rest sourced from reference TRBV15 and TRBJ2-2, is DAMVIQNPRYQVTQFGKPVTLSCSQTLNHNVMYWYQQKSSQAPKLLFHYYDKDFNNEADTPDNFQSRRPNTSFCFLDIRSPGLGDTAMYLCATSRDEATGELFFGEGSRLTVL.

This clone has a single count. The chain carries TRBV4-1 and TRBJ1-1; tentative D call: TRBD1 (5 bases). Germline V lookup: CDR1 MGHRA, CDR2 YSYEKL. V was shortened by 1 base and J by 0 bases, with 18 bases between the two germline ends. This CDR3 has 18 amino acids. This chain's CDR3 is CASSQGLMGRAMNTEAFF. The CDR3 DNA reads TGCGCCAGCAGCCAAGGTCTAATGGGCAGGGCGATGAACACTGAAGCTTTCTTT.

This clone was counted once. The V call is TRBV5-4, the J call TRBJ1-2; no definite D call. The V end lost 2 bases, the J end lost 8 bases, and 10 bases lay between the germline ends. The CDR3 is 12 amino acids. Germline V lookup: CDR1 SGHNT, CDR2 YYREEE (reference sequence). CDR3 coding DNA: TGTGCCAGCAGCTTTAGGGTTGGCGGCTACACCTTC. Protein: CASSFRVGGYTF. The complete variable domain, with remaining parts taken from reference TRBV5-4 and TRBJ1-2, reads ETGVTQSPTHLIKTRGQQVTLRCSSQSGHNTVSWYQQALGQGPQFIFQYYREEENGRGNFPPRFSGLQFPNYSSELNVNALELDDSALYLCASSFRVGGYTFGSGTRLTVV.

The chain has TRBV6-6 and TRBJ2-7, with D tentatively TRBD1 (6 bases). The length of the CDR3 is 13 residues. Germline assignment: CDR1 MNHNY and CDR2 SVGAGI (reference sequence). V was pared by 6 bases and J by 1 base, with 10 bases between. CDR3 region: CASSPRGSYEQYF. The CDR3, as DNA: TGTGCCAGCAGCCCCAGGGGATCCTACGAGCAGTACTTC.

This clone was counted only a few times. The chain has TRBV4-1 and TRBJ1-6, with TRBD1 identical over 8 bases. The V segment lost 3 bases and the J segment 8 bases; nucleotides outside the gene matches: 9. Germline V CDR1 and CDR2: MGHRA, YSYEKL. This CDR3 has 16 residues. CDR3 in amino acids: CASSQLGRDRYSPLHF. In DNA, the CDR3 is TGCGCCAGCAGCCAGTTAGGCCGGGACAGGTATTCACCCCTCCACTTT.

The rearrangement uses TRBV5-4 and TRBJ2-1; tentatively, D is TRBD1 (6 bases). CDR3 length: 15 residues. The ends were cut back, 5 bases at V and 4 bases at J, with 16 bases in the middle. Germline V lookup: CDR1 SGHNT, CDR2 YYREEE (reference sequence). CDR3 in amino acids: CASRSAGTPYNEQFF. In nucleotides, the CDR3 is TGTGCCAGCAGATCTGCCGGGACACCATACAATGAGCAGTTCTTC.

The chain recombines TRBV6-5 with TRBJ1-6; 8 nucleotides agree with TRBD1. Germline V gives CDR1 MNHEY, CDR2 SVGAGI. The CDR3 is 16 residues long. Trimming cost V 2 bases and J 7 bases; bases outside gene matches: 7. Here the CDR3 reads CASSYVPGQANSPLHF. CDR3 DNA: TGTGCCAGCAGTTACGTGCCGGGACAGGCAAATTCACCCCTCCACTTT.

This clone was detected a few times. V usage is TRBV2 and J usage is TRBJ1-2; no clear D gene. V dropped 10 bases and J dropped 10 bases, with 16 bases sitting between them. CDR3 length: 11 amino acids. Germline V CDR1 and CDR2: SNHLY, FYNNEI. CDR3 sequence reads: CAMLLTGDYTF. The CDR3 coding sequence is TGTGCCATGCTCCTCACGGGAGACTACACCTTC.

This clone was picked up a small number of times. This chain connects TRBV7-9 to TRBJ2-5; D gene ambiguous. The V gene's germline CDR1 is SEHNR and CDR2 FQNEAQ (reference sequence). Trimming removed 3 bases at V and 3 bases at J, with 11 bases between. This CDR3 has 14 amino acids. The CDR3 loop is CASSFGVGKETQYF. The CDR3 DNA follows: TGTGCCAGCAGCTTTGGGGTCGGTAAAGAGACCCAGTACTTC.

CDR3 nucleotide sequence: TGTGCCAGCAGCAAGGCTAAGCGGGAGATGGGCACAGATACGCAGTATTTT. Protein: CASSKAKREMGTDTQYF. The chain joins TRBV21-1 to TRBJ2-3; the table names TRBD2, a call not compared with the DNA. TRBV21-1 is listed as a pseudogene. The CDR3 is made up of 17 amino acids.

This clone was seen more than once but under ten times. The chain links TRBV6-1 to TRBJ2-7; a weak D match, TRBD1 (6 bases). Trimming took off 6 bases at V and 1 base at J, with 16 bases between the two ends. Germline V gene lookup returns CDR1 MNHNS and CDR2 SASEGT. The CDR3 contains 15 residues. CDR3 nucleotides: TGTGCCAGCAGCGCGATACAGGGTGCGTCCTACGAGCAGTACTTC. Translated, it gives CASSAIQGASYEQYF.

The chain combines TRBV23-1 with TRBJ1-5, with 8 bases identical to TRBD1. TRBV23-1 belongs to the ORF category, with a function that is uncertain. The CDR3 runs 12 residues. The V gene end was trimmed by 9 bases and the J gene end by 5 bases; junction bases not matched to a gene: 3. The CDR3 region is CASCRGHQPQHF. CDR3 DNA: TGCGCCAGTTGCAGGGGGCATCAGCCCCAGCATTTT.

This clone was counted only a few times. The chain recombines TRBV13 with TRBJ2-7, with D maybe TRBD1 (5 bases). Germline lookup yields CDR1 PRHDT and CDR2 FYEKMQ (reference sequence). The CDR3 has 14 amino acids. V lost 5 bases to trimming and J lost 0 bases, with 11 bases between them. CDR3 loop: CASSRTGSSYEQYF. For the CDR3, the DNA is TGTGCCAGCAGCCGTACAGGCAGCTCCTACGAGCAGTACTTC.

By share of the sample, this clone is medium-sized. J is TRBJ2-7 and V is TRBV14; 11 nucleotides agree with TRBD2. V lost 4 bases and J lost 7; bases outside the gene matches: 9. Germline lookup yields CDR1 SGHDN and CDR2 FVKESK. This CDR3 is 15 amino acids long. CDR3 region: CASSPSGRKAGEQYF. The CDR3, as DNA: TGTGCCAGCAGCCCTAGCGGGAGGAAGGCGGGTGAGCAGTACTTC.

A remark on this clone: The sample has other DNA sequences that encode this CDR3 too. The chain uses TRBV7-9 and TRBJ1-1; maybe TRBD1 (5 bases). CDR1 SEHNR and CDR2 FQNEAQ come from the germline V gene (reference sequence). V was shortened by 1 base and J by 5 bases, with 11 bases between the two germline ends. The CDR3 runs 14 residues. The CDR3 bases are TGTGCCAGCAGCTTAGGCAGGGTTAATACTGAAGCTTTCTTT. Translating it yields CASSLGRVNTEAFF.

This clone was observed a few times. The chain uses TRBV19 and TRBJ2-1, with D unresolved. Germline CDR1 is LNHDA and CDR2 is SQIVND (reference sequence). Trimming took off 2 bases at V and 2 bases at J, with 7 bases between the two ends. The CDR3 runs 14 residues. CDR3 region: CASSITATYNEQFF. The CDR3 DNA reads TGTGCCAGTAGTATAACGGCGACCTACAATGAGCAGTTCTTC.

The J gene is TRBJ1-5, the V gene TRBV19; 7 bases line up with TRBD1. Trimming at V came to 5 bases and at J to 3 bases, leaving 13 bases not matched to a gene. The CDR3 is made up of 17 amino acids. Germline assignment: CDR1 LNHDA and CDR2 SQIVND (reference sequence). This CDR3 is CASSVQGSVDNNQPQHF. CDR3 nucleotide sequence: TGTGCCAGTAGTGTACAGGGGAGTGTGGATAACAATCAGCCCCAGCATTTT.

The chain couples TRBV29-1 to TRBJ2-1; D possibly corresponds to TRBD1 (6 bases). The CDR3 sequence is 13 residues long. CDR1 and CDR2 from the germline V gene are SQVTM and ANQGSEA. Trimming took off 5 bases at V and 5 bases at J, with 13 bases between the two ends. This CDR3 is CSVWTVLNNEQFF. DNA of the CDR3: TGCAGCGTTTGGACAGTGCTCAACAATGAGCAGTTCTTC.

The V gene is TRBV21-1, the J gene TRBJ1-1; TRBD1 reflects the table's D call only, with no check against the DNA. TRBV21-1 represents a pseudogene. The CDR3 has 18 amino acids. CDR3 sequence reads: CASTEVGDRGERNTEAFF. CDR3 DNA: TGTGCCAGCACCGAAGTGGGGGACAGGGGAGAGAGGAACACTGAAGCTTTCTTT.